The 16 T cell receptor beta chains below come from one sample, sequenced in a study of cytomegalovirus exposure and HLA in healthy donors. Clones were read by immunoSEQ multiplex PCR, and TCRdb kept only the in-frame ones, dropping some. There are 90,000 to 100,000 clones in the sample; about 90% occur only once, and 6% to 6.5% lies in the top ten. Specimen: PBMCs. Receptors were obtained from a man between 18 and 35 years old in good health and CMV-seropositive.

This clone was recorded only once. The rearrangement uses TRBV4-2 and TRBJ2-5; 8 bases line up with TRBD2. The CDR3 covers 14 residues. Germline-derived CDR1 and CDR2 are LGHNA and YNFKEQ. After removal of 3 bases from V and 1 base from J, the junction contained 1 base not matched to a gene. CDR3 bases: TGTGCCAGCAGCCAGGCGGGGGGCCAAGAGACCCAGTACTTC. It codes for CASSQAGGQETQYF.

The chain recombines TRBV28 with TRBJ1-2; D possibly corresponds to TRBD1 (6 bases). This CDR3 is 12 amino acids long. Germline CDR1 is MDHEN and CDR2 is SYDVKM. The germline V and J ends were trimmed by 2 bases and 11 bases, with 12 bases remaining between them. CDR3 sequence (DNA): TGTGCCAGCAGTTTAAAGGGGGTTGGGTACACCTTC. Amino acids: CASSLKGVGYTF.

This chain connects TRBV29-1 to TRBJ2-7; maybe TRBD2 (6 bases). V was pared by 3 bases and J by 5 bases, with 14 bases between. CDR3 length equals 13 residues. CDR1 and CDR2 (germline): SQVTM, ANQGSEA. The CDR3 coding sequence is TGCAGCGTTGAGCCGGACTGGGGGGACGAGCAGTACTTC. It codes for CSVEPDWGDEQYF.

The V call is TRBV28, the J call TRBJ2-2; 14 bases line up with TRBD2. The junction had 11 bases not matched to a gene; V was cut back by 3 bases and J by 2 bases. This CDR3 region has 20 residues. The germline gives CDR1 MDHEN, CDR2 SYDVKM. The CDR3 loop is CASSLYPSGTSGRNTGELFF. DNA of the CDR3: TGTGCCAGCAGTTTGTATCCCTCCGGGACTAGCGGGAGAAACACCGGGGAGCTGTTTTTT.

V and J are TRBV11-2 and TRBJ1-1, with D possibly being TRBD1 (5 bases). CDR1 and CDR2 (germline): SGHAT, FQNNGV. V was clipped by 5 bases and J by 6 bases, with 22 bases between them. This CDR3 is built from 16 residues. This chain's CDR3 is CASSLNRGVFVAEAFF. CDR3 coding DNA: TGTGCCAGCAGCCTCAATCGGGGGGTCTTCGTCGCTGAAGCTTTCTTT.

The rearrangement joins TRBV18 to TRBJ1-5; 9 bases map to TRBD1. The CDR3 totals 15 residues. V dropped 6 bases and J dropped 4; count of bases not matched to a gene: 7. Germline CDR1 KGHSH, CDR2 LQKENI. In nucleotides, the CDR3 is TGTGCCAGCTCCCGCCCCGGGACAGGGAATCAGCCCCAGCATTTT. Its protein product is CASSRPGTGNQPQHF.

Concerning this clone: This same CDR3 is encoded by further DNA sequences in the sample. The chain combines TRBV7-2 with TRBJ2-3, with TRBD1 matching 10 bases. CDR1 is SGHTA and CDR2 is FQGNSA in the germline V gene. CDR3 length: 14 residues. V trimming: 4 bases; J trimming: 3 bases; junction bases outside the gene matches: 1. CDR3 bases: TGTGCCAGCAGCTCGGGACAGGGGACAGATACGCAGTATTTT. Amino acids: CASSSGQGTDTQYF.

The chain recombines TRBV6-1 with TRBJ1-5, with D unresolved. Germline lookup yields CDR1 MNHNS and CDR2 SASEGT. V lost 0 bases and J 4 bases, leaving 7 bases between the germline ends. The CDR3 has 14 residues. CDR3 amino acids: CASSEANQNQPQHF. The CDR3 DNA reads as TGTGCCAGCAGTGAAGCCAACCAGAATCAGCCCCAGCATTTT.

CDR3 nucleotides: TGTGCCAGCAGTTTCCCAGCCAGGGAAAACATTCAGTACTTC. Translated, it gives CASSFPARENIQYF. V is TRBV28 and J is TRBJ2-4; tentative D call: TRBD1 (5 bases). Trimming took 3 bases from V and 5 from J, leaving 11 bases between them. The germline V gene has CDR1 MDHEN and CDR2 SYDVKM. The length of the CDR3 is 14 residues. The full variable domain, in which reference TRBV28 and TRBJ2-4 provide the parts outside the CDR3, is DVKVTQSSRYLVKRTGEKVFLECVQDMDHENMFWYRQDPGLGLRLIYFSYDVKMKEKGDIPEGYSVSREKKERFSLILESASTNQTSMYLCASSFPARENIQYFGAGTRLSVL.

This clone is a singleton in its sample. The rearrangement uses TRBV4-2 and TRBJ2-3; 11 bases align to TRBD2. The trim removed 0 bases at V and 1 base at J, leaving 3 bases unmatched. This CDR3 has 17 residues. Germline CDR1 and CDR2: LGHNA and YNFKEQ. DNA of the CDR3: TGTGCCAGCAGCCAAGAGCAACTAGCGGGAGGCACAGATACGCAGTATTTT. Translating it yields CASSQEQLAGGTDTQYF.

The rearrangement joins TRBV11-3 to TRBJ1-1, with TRBD1 matching 9 bases. This CDR3 is 16 amino acids long. Germline V gene lookup returns CDR1 SGHNT and CDR2 YENEEA. V trimming: 5 bases; J trimming: 0 bases; junction bases outside the gene matches: 7. In DNA form, the CDR3 reads TGTGCCAGCAGCGGACGGGACAGGGACATGAACACTGAAGCTTTCTTT. Encoded protein: CASSGRDRDMNTEAFF.

The J gene is TRBJ2-2, the V gene TRBV28, with TRBD1 identical over 7 bases. Germline V lookup: CDR1 MDHEN, CDR2 SYDVKM. This CDR3 comprises 14 residues. V lost 6 bases to trimming and J lost 4 bases; unmatched junction nucleotides: 5. DNA of the CDR3: TGTGCCAGCAGGAAACAGGGGAGCACCGGGGAGCTGTTTTTT. Translating it yields CASRKQGSTGELFF.

CDR3 loop: CASSPLDRITYEQYF. CDR3 coding DNA: TGCGCCAGCAGCCCACTGGACAGAATAACCTACGAGCAGTACTTC. The chain is built from TRBV5-1 and TRBJ2-7, with a tentative D call TRBD1 (6 bases). The CDR3 contains 15 residues. CDR1 is SGHRS, CDR2 YFSETQ, per germline. The germline V and J ends were trimmed by 4 bases and 2 bases, with 16 bases remaining between them.

V gene TRBV21-1 combines with J gene TRBJ2-7; no DNA check was done on the table's D call, TRBD1. TRBV21-1 is a pseudogene locus. The CDR3 consists of 15 residues. The CDR3 nucleotides are TGTGCCAGACTTCGAACGACAGGGGTTGGGTACGAGCAGTACTTC. Translation gives CARLRTTGVGYEQYF.

In its sample, this clone was seen once. CDR3 loop: CASISSNSNQPQHF. CDR3 nucleotide sequence: TGTGCCAGCATTTCATCTAATAGCAATCAGCCCCAGCATTTT. The chain has TRBV6-6 and TRBJ1-5, with D unclear. The CDR3 has 14 residues. Trimming took off 7 bases at V and 0 bases at J, with 10 bases between the two ends. Germline CDR1 is MNHNY and CDR2 is SVGAGI (reference sequence).

The V call is TRBV27, the J call TRBJ2-5; TRBD1 matches 7 bases. This CDR3 has 14 amino acids. CDR1 is MNHEY, CDR2 SMNVEV, per germline (reference sequence). Unmatched junction bases numbered 6, after V lost 6 bases and J lost 2 bases. In nucleotides, the CDR3 is TGTGCCAGCAGATTCAGGGGGAAACAAGAGACCCAGTACTTC. Its translation is CASRFRGKQETQYF.